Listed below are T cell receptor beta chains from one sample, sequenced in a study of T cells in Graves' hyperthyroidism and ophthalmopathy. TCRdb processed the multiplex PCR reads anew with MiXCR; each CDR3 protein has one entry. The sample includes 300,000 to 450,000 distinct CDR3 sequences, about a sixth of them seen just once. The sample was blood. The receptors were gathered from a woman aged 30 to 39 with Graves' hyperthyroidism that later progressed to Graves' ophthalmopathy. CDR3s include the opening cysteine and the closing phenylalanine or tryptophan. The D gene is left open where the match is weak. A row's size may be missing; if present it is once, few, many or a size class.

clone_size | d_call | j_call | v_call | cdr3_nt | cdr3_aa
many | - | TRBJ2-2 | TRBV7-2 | TGTGCCAGCAGCTTTTACCAGGGGCCGAACACCGGGGAGCTGTTTTTT | CASSFYQGPNTGELFF
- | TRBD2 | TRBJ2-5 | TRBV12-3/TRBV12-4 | TGTGCCAGCAGTATACTAGCGGGGGGCCAAGAGACCCAGTACTTC | CASSILAGGQETQYF
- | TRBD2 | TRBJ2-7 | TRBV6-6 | TGTGCCAGCAGTTACTCGAGACTAGCGGTATACGAGCAGTACTTC | CASSYSRLAVYEQYF
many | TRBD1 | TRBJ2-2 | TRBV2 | TGTGCCAGCAGGGCAGGGACAGGGATTTCGGTCAACACCGGGGAGCTGTTTTTT | CASRAGTGISVNTGELFF
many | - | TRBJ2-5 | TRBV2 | TGTGCCAGCAGTGACGGCGCCGGGGAGACCCAGTACTTC | CASSDGAGETQYF
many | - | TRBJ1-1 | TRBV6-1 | TGTGCCAGCACGGAAAACACTGAAGCTTTCTTT | CASTENTEAFF
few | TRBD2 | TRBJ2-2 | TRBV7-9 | TGTGCCAGCAGCTTAGCGGTGGTTGGACTAGCGGGAGGTAAACCAACCGGGGAGCTGTTTTTT | CASSLAVVGLAGGKPTGELFF
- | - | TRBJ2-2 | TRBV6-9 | TGTGCCAGCAGTTTTGAGGTCCGGGGCACCGGGGAGCTGTTTTTT | CASSFEVRGTGELFF
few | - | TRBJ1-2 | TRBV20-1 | TGCAGTGCTAAGTGGTCAGGGAACTATGGCTACACCTTC | CSAKWSGNYGYTF
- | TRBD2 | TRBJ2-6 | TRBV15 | TGTGCCACCAGCCGACTAGCCCCTGGGGCCAACGTCCTGACTTTC | CATSRLAPGANVLTF
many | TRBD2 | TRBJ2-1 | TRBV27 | TGTGCCAGCAGCTATAGCGGGATCAATGAGCAGTTCTTC | CASSYSGINEQFF
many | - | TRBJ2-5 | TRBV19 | TGTGCCAGTAGCAAGCAGAACGGGGAGACCCAGTACTTC | CASSKQNGETQYF
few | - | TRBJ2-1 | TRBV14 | TGTGCCAGCAGCCCAGTCATTGTCCGAGGGAGCAATGAGCAGTTCTTC | CASSPVIVRGSNEQFF
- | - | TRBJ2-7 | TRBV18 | TGTGCCAGCTCACCCGAGGGGGGGCGTCCCTACGAGCAGTACTTC | CASSPEGGRPYEQYF
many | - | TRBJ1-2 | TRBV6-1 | TGTGCCAGCAGTTTTACAGATAACTATGGCTACACCTTC | CASSFTDNYGYTF
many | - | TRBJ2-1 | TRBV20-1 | TGCAGTGCTAGTCCGGGCCGAGTAAGGGAGCAGTTCTTC | CSASPGRVREQFF
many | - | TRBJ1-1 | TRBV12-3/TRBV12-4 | TGTGCCAGCAGTTTCAACAGATTGGGGAACACTGAAGCTTTCTTT | CASSFNRLGNTEAFF
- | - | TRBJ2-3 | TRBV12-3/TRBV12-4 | TGTGCCAGCAGCCCCCCTTCGGCGGTCACAGATACGCAGTATTTT | CASSPPSAVTDTQYF
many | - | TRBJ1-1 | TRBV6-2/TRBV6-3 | TGTGCCAGCAGTTACTCGATGCGTCACCCCAGGGCACGCAGAGTCCAAGCTTTCTTT | CASSYSMRHPRARRVQAFF
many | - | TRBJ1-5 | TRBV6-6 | TGTGCCAGCAGTTATGGGAATAGCAATCAGCCCCAGCATTTT | CASSYGNSNQPQHF
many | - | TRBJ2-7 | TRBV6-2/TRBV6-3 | TGTGCCAGCAGTTACTCGAAGGGTTCCCACGAGCAGTACTTC | CASSYSKGSHEQYF
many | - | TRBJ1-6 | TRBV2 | TGTGCCAGCACTCCGAAGAGGGCTTCCTATAATTCACCCCTCCACTTT | CASTPKRASYNSPLHF
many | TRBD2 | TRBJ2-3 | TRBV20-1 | TGCAGTACACCGAGCGGGATGAGTACAGATACGCAGTATTTT | CSTPSGMSTDTQYF
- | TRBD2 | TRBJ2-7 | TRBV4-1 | TGCGCCAGCAGCCAAAGCGCTAGCGGGAACAACGAGCAGTACTTC | CASSQSASGNNEQYF
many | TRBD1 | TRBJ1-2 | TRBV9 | TGTGCCAGCAGCGTAAACAGGGGCTTGGATGGCTACACCTTC | CASSVNRGLDGYTF
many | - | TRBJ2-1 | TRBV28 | TGTGCCAGCAGTGCTATGCACCCTGATGGGATCAATGAGCAGTTCTTC | CASSAMHPDGINEQFF
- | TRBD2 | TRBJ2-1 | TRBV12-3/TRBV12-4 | TGTGCCAGCAGTTGGGGACTAGCGGGAGGCTCCAATGAGCAGTTCTTC | CASSWGLAGGSNEQFF
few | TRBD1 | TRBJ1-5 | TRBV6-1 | TGTGCCAGCAGTCCACCATATCCAGGGACAGGGGGTTATCAGCCCCAGCATTTT | CASSPPYPGTGGYQPQHF
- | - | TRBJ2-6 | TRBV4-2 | TGTGCCAGCAGCCAAGAGGGGGGCTCTGGGGCCAACGTCCTGACTTTC | CASSQEGGSGANVLTF
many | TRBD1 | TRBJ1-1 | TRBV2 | TGTGCCAGCAGCCTGACAGGGTCTAAAGCTTTCTTT | CASSLTGSKAFF
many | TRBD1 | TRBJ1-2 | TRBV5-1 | TGCGCCAGCAGCTTAGGGACAGGGCGCGGCTACACCTTC | CASSLGTGRGYTF
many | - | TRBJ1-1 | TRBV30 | TGTGCCTGGACGGTAGCCACTGAAGCTTTCTTT | CAWTVATEAFF
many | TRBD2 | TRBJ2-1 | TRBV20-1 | TGCAGTGCTAGAGATTCAGCGGGACTCTCCAATGAGCAGTTCTTC | CSARDSAGLSNEQFF
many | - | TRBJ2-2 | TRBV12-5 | TGTGCTAGTGGCCTAGGAGGGCCCGGCGGGGAGCTGTTTTTT | CASGLGGPGGELFF
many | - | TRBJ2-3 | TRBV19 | TGTGCCAGTAGAGGATCCTCTTACACAGATACGCAGTATTTT | CASRGSSYTDTQYF
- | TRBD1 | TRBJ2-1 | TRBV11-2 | TGTGCCAGCAGGGGACCGGGACAGGGTACGGGTGAGCAGTTCTTC | CASRGPGQGTGEQFF
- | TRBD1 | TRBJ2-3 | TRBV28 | TGTGCCAGCAGTTTATGGGGACAGGGGGATTCAGATACGCAGTATTTT | CASSLWGQGDSDTQYF
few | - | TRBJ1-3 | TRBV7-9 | TGTGCCAGCAGCTTACGGTCGGAGATCTCTGGAAACACCATATATTTT | CASSLRSEISGNTIYF
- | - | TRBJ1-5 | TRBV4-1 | TGCGCCAGCAGTCTGGGCAGTTTCAATCAGCCCCAGCATTTT | CASSLGSFNQPQHF
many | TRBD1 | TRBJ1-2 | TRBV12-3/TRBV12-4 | TGTGCCAGCAGTCTAGCTGACAGGGGAGGAAGGGGGGGCTACACCTTC | CASSLADRGGRGGYTF
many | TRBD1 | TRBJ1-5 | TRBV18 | TGTGCCAGCTCACCCCGGACAGGGGAACAGCCCCAGCATTTT | CASSPRTGEQPQHF
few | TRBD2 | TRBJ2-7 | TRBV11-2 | TGTGCCAGCAGCTTATTTGGGACTAGGTCCGGAGAGCAGTACTTC | CASSLFGTRSGEQYF
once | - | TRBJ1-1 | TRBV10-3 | TGTGCCATCAGTGAACTGGGGAACACTGATGCTTTCTTT | CAISELGNTDAFF
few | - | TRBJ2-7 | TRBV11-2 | TGTGCCTGCAGCTTAACCGGGACGGGGAACTACGAGCAATACTTC | CACSLTGTGNYEQYF
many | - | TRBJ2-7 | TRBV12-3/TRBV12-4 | TGTGCCAGCAGCCAATTTAGCGGCTACTACGAGCAGTACTTC | CASSQFSGYYEQYF
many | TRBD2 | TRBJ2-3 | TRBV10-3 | TGTGCCATCGGTACTAGCGGGGGGGAGGATACGCAGTATTTT | CAIGTSGGEDTQYF
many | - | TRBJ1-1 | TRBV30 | TGTGCCTGGATGAGGAAAGTTCAGTCAGAAGCTTTCTTT | CAWMRKVQSEAFF
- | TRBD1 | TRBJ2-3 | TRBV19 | TGTGCCAGTAGTATAGGGACAGGGGAAGGCACAGATACGCAGTATTTT | CASSIGTGEGTDTQYF